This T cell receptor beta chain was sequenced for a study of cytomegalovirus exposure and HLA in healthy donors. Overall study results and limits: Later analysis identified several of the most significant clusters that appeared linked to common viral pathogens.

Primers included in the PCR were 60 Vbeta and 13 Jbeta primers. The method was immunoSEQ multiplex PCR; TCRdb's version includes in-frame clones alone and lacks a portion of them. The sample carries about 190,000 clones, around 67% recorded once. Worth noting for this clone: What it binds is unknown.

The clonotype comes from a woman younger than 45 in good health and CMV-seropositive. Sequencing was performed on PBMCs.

The CDR3 region is CASSPLTWDTQYF. CDR3 in DNA: TGTGCCAGCAGTCCTCTTACTTGGGATACGCAGTATTTT. The chain joins TRBV28 to TRBJ2-3; no reliable D call. The germline V and J ends were trimmed by 5 bases and 6 bases, with 12 bases remaining between them. The CDR3 has 13 amino acids. Germline lookup yields CDR1 MDHEN and CDR2 SYDVKM.